These T cell receptor beta chains were read from a single sample in a study of blood T cell repertoires in COVID-19. The protocol was immunoSEQ multiplex PCR, while the TCRdb copy is restricted to in-frame clones and leaves out a portion. The sample holds approximately 89,000 clones; 90% to 95% are singletons and the top ten take about 4.7%. Sequencing was carried out using peripheral blood. These receptors came from a human donor with active COVID-19. The donor label of this sample is uncertain. Both conserved end residues are part of each CDR3. The D gene is left open where the match is weak. Only some rows state a clone size, as once, few, many or a class for expanded clones.

CDR3aa: CASSPQSTAGEQYF
CDR3nt: TGTGCCAGCTCACCGCAGTCCACGGCGGGCGAGCAGTACTTC
v_gene: TRBV18
j_gene: TRBJ2-7
abundance: NA
d_gene: NA

CDR3aa: CATSDALTGGNQPQHF
CDR3nt: TGTGCCACCAGTGATGCCCTCACGGGGGGCAATCAGCCCCAGCATTTT
v_gene: TRBV24-1
j_gene: TRBJ1-5
abundance: NA
d_gene: NA

CDR3aa: CASSSLAGGGNEQFF
CDR3nt: TGTGCCAGCAGTTCACTAGCGGGAGGAGGTAATGAGCAGTTCTTC
v_gene: TRBV28
j_gene: TRBJ2-1
abundance: NA
d_gene: TRBD2

CDR3aa: CASKRTGSDEQYF
CDR3nt: TGTGCCAGCAAAAGAACAGGGTCAGACGAGCAGTACTTC
v_gene: TRBV27
j_gene: TRBJ2-7
abundance: NA
d_gene: NA

CDR3aa: CASSPGGALSRETQYF
CDR3nt: TGTGCCAGCAGCCCAGGAGGGGCGCTTTCACGAGAGACCCAGTACTTC
v_gene: TRBV11-3
j_gene: TRBJ2-5
abundance: NA
d_gene: NA

CDR3aa: CASSIEGRKRSEQFF
CDR3nt: TGTGCCAGTAGTATAGAGGGTAGAAAGCGGAGCGAGCAGTTCTTC
v_gene: TRBV19
j_gene: TRBJ2-1
abundance: NA
d_gene: NA

CDR3aa: CASRAPSPQETQYF
CDR3nt: TGTGCCAGTCGAGCCCCATCCCCCCAAGAGACCCAGTACTTC
v_gene: TRBV6-6
j_gene: TRBJ2-5
abundance: NA
d_gene: NA

CDR3aa: CASSKAALVGMNTEAFF
CDR3nt: TGTGCCAGTAGTAAGGCGGCCCTGGTCGGGATGAACACTGAAGCTTTCTTT
v_gene: TRBV19
j_gene: TRBJ1-1
abundance: NA
d_gene: NA

CDR3aa: CASSPEASRPYEQYF
CDR3nt: TGTGCCAGCAGCCCAGAGGCTAGCAGACCCTACGAGCAGTACTTC
v_gene: TRBV7-2
j_gene: TRBJ2-7
abundance: NA
d_gene: NA

CDR3aa: CASSKGAGQGAFSQQETQYF
CDR3nt: TGTGCCAGCAGCAAGGGGGCCGGACAGGGGGCTTTTTCCCAGCAAGAGACCCAGTACTTC
v_gene: TRBV21-1
j_gene: TRBJ2-5
abundance: NA
d_gene: NA

CDR3aa: CASSPVDSPSGNTIYF
CDR3nt: TGTGCCAGCTCACCCGTTGACAGTCCCTCTGGAAACACCATATATTTT
v_gene: TRBV18
j_gene: TRBJ1-3
abundance: NA
d_gene: NA

CDR3aa: CASSEMDRLNYEQYF
CDR3nt: TGTGCCAGCAGTGAAATGGACAGACTAAACTACGAGCAGTACTTC
v_gene: TRBV6-1
j_gene: TRBJ2-7
abundance: NA
d_gene: NA

CDR3aa: CASSVEGLAGGGNEQFF
CDR3nt: TGTGCCAGCAGCGTAGAGGGACTAGCGGGAGGGGGCAATGAGCAGTTCTTC
v_gene: TRBV9
j_gene: TRBJ2-1
abundance: NA
d_gene: TRBD2

CDR3aa: CASSQERLSGANVLTF
CDR3nt: TGTGCCAGCAGCCAAGAGAGGCTCTCTGGGGCCAACGTCCTGACTTTC
v_gene: TRBV3-1/TRBV3-2
j_gene: TRBJ2-6
abundance: NA
d_gene: NA

CDR3aa: CASSRDRWTQYF
CDR3nt: TGTGCCAGTAGTAGGGACAGATGGACGCAGTATTTT
v_gene: TRBV19
j_gene: TRBJ2-3
abundance: once
d_gene: TRBD1

CDR3aa: CASSSRSLAREAHSNQPQHF
CDR3nt: TGTGCCAGCAGTTCCCGATCCCTAGCCCGGGAAGCCCATAGCAATCAGCCCCAGCATTTT
v_gene: TRBV27
j_gene: TRBJ1-5
abundance: once
d_gene: NA

CDR3aa: CASIHKLAGTFAELFF
CDR3nt: TGTGCCAGCATCCACAAACTAGCGGGGACGTTCGCGGAGCTGTTTTTT
v_gene: TRBV7-9
j_gene: TRBJ2-2
abundance: few
d_gene: TRBD2

CDR3aa: CATISLAGSTYEQYF
CDR3nt: TGTGCCACCATCTCCTTAGCGGGAAGTACCTACGAGCAGTACTTC
v_gene: TRBV28
j_gene: TRBJ2-7
abundance: NA
d_gene: TRBD2

CDR3aa: CASSLRSQEKLFF
CDR3nt: TGTGCCAGCAGTTTAAGGAGCCAAGAAAAACTGTTTTTT
v_gene: TRBV27
j_gene: TRBJ1-4
abundance: NA
d_gene: NA

CDR3aa: CASSPGYTFKTQYF
CDR3nt: TGTGCCAGCTCACCCGGGTATACGTTTAAGACCCAGTACTTC
v_gene: TRBV18
j_gene: TRBJ2-5
abundance: NA
d_gene: NA

CDR3aa: CASNPAGVSDTQYF
CDR3nt: TGTGCCAGCAATCCAGCGGGAGTCTCAGATACGCAGTATTTT
v_gene: TRBV9
j_gene: TRBJ2-3
abundance: NA
d_gene: TRBD2

CDR3aa: CASSYSSREGEQYF
CDR3nt: TGTGCCAGCAGTTACTCGAGCCGGGAAGGCGAGCAGTACTTC
v_gene: TRBV6-5
j_gene: TRBJ2-7
abundance: NA
d_gene: NA

CDR3aa: CASSEASAGGNQPQHF
CDR3nt: TGTGCCAGCAGTGAAGCGTCCGCGGGGGGCAATCAGCCCCAGCATTTT
v_gene: TRBV6-1
j_gene: TRBJ1-5
abundance: NA
d_gene: NA

CDR3aa: CAISESKGASYTF
CDR3nt: TGTGCCATCAGTGAGTCGAAGGGGGCTAGCTACACCTTC
v_gene: TRBV10-3
j_gene: TRBJ1-2
abundance: few
d_gene: TRBD1

CDR3aa: CASSRPTFQETQYF
CDR3nt: TGTGCCAGCAGCCGCCCCACTTTTCAAGAGACCCAGTACTTC
v_gene: TRBV3-1/TRBV3-2
j_gene: TRBJ2-5
abundance: NA
d_gene: NA

CDR3aa: CASSFRGLSNQPQHF
CDR3nt: TGTGCCAGCAGTTTCAGGGGGCTTAGCAATCAGCCCCAGCATTTT
v_gene: TRBV27
j_gene: TRBJ1-5
abundance: once
d_gene: TRBD1

CDR3aa: CASSLAEHEQFF
CDR3nt: TGTGCCAGCAGCTTAGCTGAGCATGAGCAGTTCTTC
v_gene: TRBV7-2
j_gene: TRBJ2-1
abundance: NA
d_gene: NA